Shown below are 26 T cell receptor beta chains from a single sample sequenced in a study of post-analysis software for immune sequencing data. Whole-study findings and limits: Five TRBV segments (TRBV5-6, TRBV5-1 and TRBV20-1 among them) occurred more frequently in patients than in controls.

TCR beta cDNA libraries had unique molecular identifiers. From the PCR reads, TCRdb called clonotypes with MiXCR, one entry per CDR3 protein. The sample consists of roughly 430,000 distinct CDR3 sequences, approximately 37% of them appearing once. For these receptors, no antigen is known. Sequencing was carried out using blood. The receptor source for this set is a girl aged 2-10 years with multiple sclerosis.

This clonotype was counted a few times. The chain combines TRBV28 with TRBJ2-7; D ambiguous. V was shortened by 1 base and J by 4 bases, with 11 bases between the two germline ends. CDR1 and CDR2 from the germline V gene are MDHEN and SYDVKM. The CDR3 sequence is 14 residues long. The CDR3 sequence is CASSLSVRSYEQYF. The CDR3, as DNA: TGTGCCAGCAGTTTATCTGTCAGAAGTTACGAGCAGTACTTC.

There are a few counts of this clonotype. The chain employs TRBV5-1 and TRBJ1-6, with 9 bases lining up with TRBD1. After removal of 4 bases from V and 9 bases from J, the junction contained 5 bases not matched to a gene. Looked up from germline, CDR1 is SGHRS and CDR2 is YFSETQ. The CDR3 covers 14 residues. The CDR3 region has the DNA TGCGCCAGCAGCCCGGGACAGGGAGCTTCACCCCTCCACTTT. It translates to CASSPGQGASPLHF.

V gene TRBV10-3 combines with J gene TRBJ2-1; D is ambiguous. The CDR3 length is 12 residues. CDR1 is ENHRY and CDR2 is SYGVKD in the germline V gene. The V end was cut by 8 bases, the J end by 7 bases, with 12 bases between. The CDR3 loop reads CAIGEQLNEQFF. CDR3 nucleotides: TGTGCCATCGGGGAACAGCTGAATGAGCAGTTCTTC.

This clonotype was seen repeatedly, ten times or more. The chain combines TRBV2 with TRBJ2-3; D is possibly TRBD2 (5 bases). Germline values: CDR1 SNHLY, CDR2 FYNNEI. V was shortened by 7 bases and J by 2 bases, with 13 bases between the two germline ends. This CDR3 is 14 amino acids long. The CDR3 DNA reads as TGTGCCAGCATAACGGGAAACTACACAGATACGCAGTATTTT. Protein product: CASITGNYTDTQYF. Complete variable domain (other parts from reference TRBV2 and TRBJ2-3): EPEVTQTPSHQVTQMGQEVILRCVPISNHLYFYWYRQILGQKVEFLVSFYNNEISEKSEIFDDQFSVERPDGSNFTLKIRSTKLEDSAMYFCASITGNYTDTQYFGPGTRLTVL.

The chain recombines TRBV6-2 or TRBV6-3 with TRBJ2-1, with D tentatively TRBD2 (6 bases). V dropped 2 bases and J dropped 7 bases, with 21 bases sitting between them. Germline V gives CDR1 MNHEY, CDR2 SVGEGT. The CDR3 length is 17 residues. This chain's CDR3 is CASSYARPGLGGNEQFF. CDR3 in DNA: TGTGCCAGCAGTTACGCCCGGCCGGGGCTTGGAGGGAATGAGCAGTTCTTC.

This chain joins TRBV6-6 and TRBJ1-1, with D uncertain. The CDR3 extends over 13 amino acids. Germline V lookup: CDR1 MNHNY, CDR2 SVGAGI (reference sequence). Trimming shortened V by 2 bases and J by 5 bases, and 9 bases separated the two germline ends. As DNA, the CDR3 is TGTGCCAGCAGTTACGGCGAAACGACTGAAGCTTTCTTT. It encodes CASSYGETTEAFF.

This clonotype appeared a single time. The chain joins TRBV9 to TRBJ1-6; possible D gene TRBD1, 5 bases. Germline V gene lookup returns CDR1 SGDLS and CDR2 YYNGEE. V was shortened by 2 bases and J by 4 bases, with 10 bases between the two germline ends. This CDR3 is built from 15 residues. The CDR3: CASSVGTGYNSPLHF. The CDR3 nucleotides read TGTGCCAGCAGCGTGGGGACGGGTTATAATTCACCCCTCCACTTT.

This clonotype was counted a few times. The gene calls are TRBV27 and TRBJ2-7; 8 positions agree with TRBD2. Germline V gene sequence: CDR1 MNHEY, CDR2 SMNVEV (reference sequence). The CDR3 covers 14 residues. V shed 4 bases and J 3 bases; nucleotides not matched to a gene: 5. The DNA of the CDR3 is TGTGCCAGCAGTTCGGGACTAGGGGACTACGAGCAGTACTTC. Its protein is CASSSGLGDYEQYF.

The chain carries TRBV20-1 and TRBJ2-2, with D perhaps matching TRBD2 (6 bases). The V end lost 1 base, the J end lost 0 bases, and 12 bases lay between the germline ends. CDR1 is DFQATT, CDR2 SNEGSKA, per germline (reference sequence). This CDR3 comprises 16 residues. Here the CDR3 reads CSARAVADANTGELFF. DNA for the CDR3: TGCAGTGCTAGAGCAGTAGCGGATGCGAACACCGGGGAGCTGTTTTTT.

V is TRBV6-1 and J is TRBJ2-2; the D call may be TRBD1 or TRBD2 (5 bases each). The CDR3 is 19 amino acids. V was shortened by 10 bases and J by 4 bases, with 31 bases between the two germline ends. From germline, CDR1 is MNHNS and CDR2 SASEGT. CDR3 DNA: TGTGCCACTCTACGGGACGTAAGATCCCCCTGGTCGGCCACCGGGGAGCTGTTTTTT. It encodes CATLRDVRSPWSATGELFF.

A remark on this clonotype: The junction shows a germline mismatch at one end, possibly a read error. The DNA of the CDR3 is TGTGCCAGCAGTTCGACTAGCGGGAGCCACGAGCAATACTTC. This gives the protein CASSSTSGSHEQYF. The chain recombines TRBV27 with TRBJ2-7, with TRBD2 identical over 12 bases. CDR1 and CDR2 from the germline V gene are MNHEY and SMNVEV (reference sequence). The CDR3 has 14 residues.

This clonotype was seen ten or more times. The rearrangement uses TRBV27 and TRBJ2-5; D remains ambiguous. The V end was cut by 6 bases, the J end by 1 base, with 9 bases between. Per germline, CDR1 MNHEY and CDR2 SMNVEV (reference sequence). This CDR3 comprises 13 residues. The CDR3 DNA sequence: TGTGCCAGCAGCCTGACTGCCCAAGAGACCCAGTACTTC. It yields the protein CASSLTAQETQYF.

This clonotype was picked up a small number of times. CDR3 coding DNA: TGTGCCAGCAGTTTAATGGGACCCAACTATGGCTACACCTTC. Amino acid sequence: CASSLMGPNYGYTF. The rearrangement links TRBV12-3 or TRBV12-4 to TRBJ1-2; TRBD1 is a possible D gene (5 bases). This CDR3 is 14 amino acids long. V lost 2 bases and J lost 2, with 9 bases in between.

This clonotype has just a few counts. The chain joins TRBV6-1 to TRBJ1-5, with TRBD1 as a possible D gene (6 bases). V lost 10 bases and J lost 5, with 24 bases in between. Germline CDR1 and CDR2: MNHNS and SASEGT. This CDR3 is built from 16 residues. The CDR3 loop is CATGSPAGALDQPQHF. CDR3 DNA sequence: TGTGCCACAGGGTCCCCAGCAGGGGCCCTAGATCAGCCCCAGCATTTT.

Written as DNA, the CDR3 is TGTGCCAGCAGCCCGCGGACTAGCGGGAGGGCCAACAATGAGCAGTTCTTC. Residues: CASSPRTSGRANNEQFF. The chain employs TRBV28 and TRBJ2-1; 15 bases line up with TRBD2. CDR1 and CDR2 from the germline V gene are MDHEN and SYDVKM. The CDR3 runs to 17 residues. V trimming: 6 bases; J trimming: 5 bases; junction bases outside the gene matches: 8.

J is TRBJ2-3 and V is TRBV24-1; D unclear. V was cut by 9 bases and J by 1 base, with 16 bases left in between. The CDR3 contains 15 residues. Germline V gene data show CDR1 as KGHDR and CDR2 as SFDVKD. The CDR3 DNA is TGTGCCACCGGCGGTTGGGTCAGCCGCACAGATACGCAGTATTTT. This codes for CATGGWVSRTDTQYF.

A remark on this clonotype: A much bigger clone sits one base away, suggesting this may be a read error. This chain connects TRBV20-1 to TRBJ2-1, with 7 bases aligning to TRBD2. The assigned J gene may be wrong: the sequence end matches TRBJ2-7 better. From germline, CDR1 is DFQATT and CDR2 SNEGSKA (reference sequence). This CDR3 has 15 residues. The CDR3 here is CSAGGSTDSYNEQYF. Here the CDR3 DNA reads TGCAGTGCTGGCGGGAGTACGGACTCCTACAATGAGCAGTACTTC.

This clonotype was seen only a few times. CDR3 residues: CASSFFSYEQYF. In DNA, the CDR3 is TGTGCCAGCAGCTTTTTCTCCTACGAGCAGTACTTC. The chain recombines TRBV7-8 with TRBJ2-7; D unresolved. The CDR3 covers 12 residues. CDR1 and CDR2 from the germline V gene are SGHVS and FQNEAQ. V was cut by 3 bases and J by 0 bases, with 3 bases left in between. The variable domain in full, completed from reference TRBV7-8 and TRBJ2-7, reads GAGVSQSPRYKVAKRGQDVALRCDPISGHVSLFWYQQALGQGPEFLTYFQNEAQLDKSGLPSDRFFAERPEGSVSTLKIQRTQQEDSAVYLCASSFFSYEQYFGPGTRLTVT.

This clonotype showed up many times. The chain links TRBV12-3 or TRBV12-4 to TRBJ2-1; 11 bases are a match to TRBD1. This CDR3 region has 14 residues. V lost 1 base to trimming and J lost 12 bases; unmatched junction nucleotides: 5. The CDR3 region is CASSLVGTGGWQFF. The DNA for the CDR3 is TGTGCCAGCAGTTTAGTTGGGACAGGGGGATGGCAGTTCTTC.

This sequence joins TRBV12-3 or TRBV12-4 and TRBJ1-5; 8 bases match TRBD1. This CDR3 has 13 residues. Unmatched junction bases numbered 2, after V lost 5 bases and J lost 5 bases. The CDR3 spells CASSKDRDQPQHF. CDR3 nucleotide sequence: TGTGCCAGCAGTAAGGACAGGGATCAGCCCCAGCATTTT.

CDR3: CASSFGGRDNEQFF. The CDR3 DNA sequence: TGCGCCAGCAGCTTTGGCGGGAGGGACAATGAGCAGTTCTTC. The rearrangement uses TRBV5-1 and TRBJ2-1; TRBD2 aligns across 9 bases. CDR1 and CDR2 from the germline V gene are SGHRS and YFSETQ. The CDR3 has 14 residues. Trimming took 2 bases from V and 5 from J; bases not matched to a gene: 2. Full variable domain (rest looked up from reference TRBV5-1 and TRBJ2-1): KAGVTQTPRYLIKTRGQQVTLSCSPISGHRSVSWYQQTPGQGLQFLFEYFSETQRNKGNFPGRFSGRQFSNSRSEMNVSTLELGDSALYLCASSFGGRDNEQFFGPGTRLTVL.

There are many counts of this clonotype. This sequence joins TRBV11-2 and TRBJ1-5; D gene ambiguous. Trimming pared 5 bases from V and 0 bases from J, leaving 5 bases between. Germline V CDR1 and CDR2: SGHAT, FQNNGV. The CDR3 is made up of 13 amino acids. For the CDR3, the DNA is TGTGCCAGCAGCCCGTATAGCAATCAGCCCCAGCATTTT. Residues: CASSPYSNQPQHF.

The J gene is TRBJ2-7, the V gene TRBV3-1, with D uncertain. This CDR3 is 13 amino acids long. Germline V gene data show CDR1 as LGHDT and CDR2 as YNNKEL (reference sequence). V gave up 3 bases and J gave up 3 bases, with 9 bases separating them. CDR3: CASSQQVSYEQYF. The CDR3 nucleotides read TGTGCCAGCAGCCAGCAGGTTAGCTACGAGCAGTACTTC.

This clonotype was picked up one time. The V and J genes are TRBV24-1 and TRBJ1-1; a possible D gene is TRBD1 (5 bases). This CDR3 is built from 13 residues. Per germline, CDR1 KGHDR and CDR2 SFDVKD. With 7 bases removed from V and 4 bases from J, the gap between germline ends came to 12 bases. Here the CDR3 DNA reads TGTGCCACCAGCGGGGGTGGGAGCACTGAAGCTTTCTTT. It translates to CATSGGGSTEAFF.

This chain uses TRBV7-2 with TRBJ2-5; D is possibly TRBD2 (6 bases). V lost 3 bases to trimming and J lost 2 bases, with 16 bases between them. Germline CDR1 reads SGHTA; CDR2 reads FQGNSA. This CDR3 has 16 amino acids. DNA for the CDR3: TGTGCCAGCAGCTTTGTAGCGGACCTTCTTCAAGAGACCCAGTACTTC. Protein: CASSFVADLLQETQYF.

The chain carries TRBV12-3 or TRBV12-4 and TRBJ1-5, with no clear D. CDR3 size: 15 residues. V gave up 6 bases and J gave up 2 bases, with 14 bases separating them. CDR3 residues: CASSPNTGGNQPQHF. The CDR3 nucleotides read TGTGCCAGCAGCCCAAATACTGGGGGCAATCAGCCCCAGCATTTT.